The following is a T cell receptor (beta chain) sequence with its context. Antigen specificity is unknown. 60 Vbeta and 13 Jbeta primers were used in PCR. Assay used: immunoSEQ multiplex PCR; TCRdb lists only in-frame clones, some missing. The sample includes nearly 95,000 clones, 79% of them seen just once. Trimming took 6 bases from V and 9 from J; bases not matched to a gene: 12. The CDR3 runs 14 residues. Germline CDR1 reads MNHEY; CDR2 reads SVGAGI. The entry originates in a study of cytomegalovirus exposure and HLA in healthy donors. Study results and limitations: An Asian-associated ancestry cluster reportedly showed fewer N-insertions than the approximately 650-donor mean in a later analysis. Diagnosis of cytomegalovirus status made by the classifier reportedly showed high specificity and sensitivity.

The sample comprised PBMCs. This sequence was found in a woman between 40 and 50 years old in good health and CMV-seronegative. The chain joins TRBV6-5 to TRBJ2-7; TRBD1 aligns across 9 bases. This CDR3 is CASSLGGQGSGQYF. Here the CDR3 DNA reads TGTGCCAGCAGCCTAGGTGGACAGGGGTCGGGGCAGTACTTC.